This T cell receptor (beta chain) was obtained from a study of vaccination and CD4 T cells after COVID-19. Study-wide context: Once diagnosed, patients had post-COVID samples drawn a median approximately 93 days later (range 35 to 161).

V lost 4 bases to trimming and J lost 2 bases, with 12 bases between them. Germline values: CDR1 LNHDA, CDR2 SQIVND (reference sequence). The CDR3 has 15 amino acids. Treatment defined: roughly ten-day PBMC culture with coronavirus spike peptide pools or control peptides (ViraFEST assay). Oncomine TCR Beta short-read sequencing was applied to DNA from cultured CD4+ T cells. TCRdb fed the PCR reads into MiXCR, producing one record per CDR3 protein. The table has 15,000 to 20,000 distinct CDR3 sequences, approximately 41% seen once. A note on this clonotype: Its antigen remains unknown.

Sequenced input: CD4+ T cells from blood, cultured in vitro. The receptor comes from a human donor who had recovered from COVID-19. The J gene is TRBJ1-5, the V gene TRBV19, with no clear D. The CDR3 here is CASSRGRSGNQPQHF. The CDR3 bases are TGTGCCAGTAGTAGGGGTCGGTCAGGCAATCAGCCCCAGCATTTT.